This T cell receptor (beta chain) was documented in a study of cytomegalovirus exposure and HLA in healthy donors. Notes on the study in general: An Asian-associated ancestry cluster reportedly showed fewer N-insertions than the roughly 600-donor mean in a later analysis. An analysis done earlier found most TCR beta V segments productive about 87% or about 30% of the time. The investigators catalogued 164 TCR beta chains as cytomegalovirus-associated.

The PCR used 60 Vbeta and 13 Jbeta primers. Data came from immunoSEQ multiplex PCR; TCRdb stores just in-frame clones and leaves some out. The sample has around 140,000 clones; about 83% are singletons. Turning to this clone: Its cognate antigen is unknown.

V shed 2 bases, J shed 10 bases, and the junction held 7 bases outside the gene matches. Germline CDR1 ENHRY, CDR2 SYGVKD. CDR3 length: 15 amino acids. The chain recombines TRBV10-3 with TRBJ1-6; 8 bases map to TRBD1. Sequencing was carried out using PBMCs. This receptor was identified in a woman aged 25 to 45 in good health and CMV-seronegative. CDR3 bases: TGTGCCATCAGTGAGCCGACAGGGGCGGGATCACCCCTCCACTTT. Translation: CAISEPTGAGSPLHF.